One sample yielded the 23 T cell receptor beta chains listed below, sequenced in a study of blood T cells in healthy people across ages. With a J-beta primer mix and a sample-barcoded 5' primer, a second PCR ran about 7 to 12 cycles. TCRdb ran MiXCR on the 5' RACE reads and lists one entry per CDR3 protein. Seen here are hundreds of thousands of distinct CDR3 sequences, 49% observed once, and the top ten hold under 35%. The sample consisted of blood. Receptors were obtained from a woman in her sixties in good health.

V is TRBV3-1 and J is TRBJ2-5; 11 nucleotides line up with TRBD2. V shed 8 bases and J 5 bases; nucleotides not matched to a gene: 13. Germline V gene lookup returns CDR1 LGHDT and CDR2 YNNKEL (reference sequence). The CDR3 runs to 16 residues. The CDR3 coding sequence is TGTGCCAGCTTCGGGGTAGCGGGAGGGTTCGGGGAGACCCAGTACTTC. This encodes CASFGVAGGFGETQYF.

The CDR3 sequence is CASSSSERASAYNEQYF. The CDR3 DNA reads TGTGCCAGCAGCTCCAGCGAAAGGGCGAGCGCCTACAATGAGCAGTACTTC. The V gene is TRBV7-9, the J gene TRBJ2-7; D gene uncertain. The germline gives CDR1 SEHNR, CDR2 FQNEAQ (reference sequence). The CDR3 length is 17 residues. V shed 4 bases and J shed 7 bases, with 26 bases lying between them.

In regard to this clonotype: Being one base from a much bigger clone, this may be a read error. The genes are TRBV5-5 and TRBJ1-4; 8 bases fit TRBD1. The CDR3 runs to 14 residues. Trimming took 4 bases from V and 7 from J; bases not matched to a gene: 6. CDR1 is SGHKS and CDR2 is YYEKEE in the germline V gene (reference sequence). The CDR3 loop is CASSAGGQGEKLFF. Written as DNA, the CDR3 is TGTGCCAGCAGCGCCGGCGGACAGGGTGAAAAACTGTTTTTT.

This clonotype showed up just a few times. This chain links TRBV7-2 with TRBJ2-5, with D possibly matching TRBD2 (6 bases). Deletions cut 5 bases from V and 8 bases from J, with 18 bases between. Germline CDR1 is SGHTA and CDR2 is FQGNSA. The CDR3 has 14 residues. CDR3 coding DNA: TGTGCCAGCAGCCAAGGAGGGGACCAAGTTACCCAGTACTTC. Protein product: CASSQGGDQVTQYF.

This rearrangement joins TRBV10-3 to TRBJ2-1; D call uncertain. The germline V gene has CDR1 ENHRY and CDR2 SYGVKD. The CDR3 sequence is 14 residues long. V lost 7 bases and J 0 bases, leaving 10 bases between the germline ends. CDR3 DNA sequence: TGTGCCATCACCCGCGAGAGCTCCTACAATGAGCAGTTCTTC. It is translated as CAITRESSYNEQFF.

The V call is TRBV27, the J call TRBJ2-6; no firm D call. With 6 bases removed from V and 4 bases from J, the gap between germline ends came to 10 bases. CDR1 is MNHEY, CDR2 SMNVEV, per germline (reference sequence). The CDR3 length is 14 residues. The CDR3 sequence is CASSPRVGANVLTF. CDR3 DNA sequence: TGTGCCAGCAGCCCCCGGGTAGGGGCCAACGTCCTGACTTTC.

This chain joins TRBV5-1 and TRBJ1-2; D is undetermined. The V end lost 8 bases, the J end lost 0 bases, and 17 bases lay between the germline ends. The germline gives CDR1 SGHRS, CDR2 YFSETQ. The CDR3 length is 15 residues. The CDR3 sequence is CASLKGPSTNYGYTF. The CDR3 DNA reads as TGCGCCAGTTTGAAAGGCCCATCTACTAACTATGGCTACACCTTC. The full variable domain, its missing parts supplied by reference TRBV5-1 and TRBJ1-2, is KAGVTQTPRYLIKTRGQQVTLSCSPISGHRSVSWYQQTPGQGLQFLFEYFSETQRNKGNFPGRFSGRQFSNSRSEMNVSTLELGDSALYLCASLKGPSTNYGYTFGSGTRLTVV.

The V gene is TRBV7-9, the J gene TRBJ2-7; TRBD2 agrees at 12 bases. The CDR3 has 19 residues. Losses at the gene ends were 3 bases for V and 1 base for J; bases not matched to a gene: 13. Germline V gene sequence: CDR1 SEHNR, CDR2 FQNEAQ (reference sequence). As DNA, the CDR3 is TGTGCCAGCAGCTTGGCTTTTAGACTAGCGGGAGATGGGTCCTACGAGCAGTACTTC. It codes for CASSLAFRLAGDGSYEQYF.

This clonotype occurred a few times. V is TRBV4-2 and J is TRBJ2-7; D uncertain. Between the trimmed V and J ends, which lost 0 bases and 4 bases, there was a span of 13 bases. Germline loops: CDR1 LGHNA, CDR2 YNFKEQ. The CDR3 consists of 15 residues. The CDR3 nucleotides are TGTGCCAGCAGCCAAGAAAGAACAGCTTATTACGAGCAGTACTTC. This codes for CASSQERTAYYEQYF.

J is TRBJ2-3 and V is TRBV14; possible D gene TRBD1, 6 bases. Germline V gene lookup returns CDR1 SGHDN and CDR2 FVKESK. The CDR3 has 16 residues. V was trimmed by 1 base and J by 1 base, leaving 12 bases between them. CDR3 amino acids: CASSQGRAGGTDTQYF. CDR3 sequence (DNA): TGTGCCAGCAGCCAAGGGCGGGCAGGGGGCACAGATACGCAGTATTTT. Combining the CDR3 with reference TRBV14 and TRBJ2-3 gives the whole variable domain EAGVTQFPSHSVIEKGQTVTLRCDPISGHDNLYWYRRVMGKEIKFLLHFVKESKQDESGMPNNRFLAERTGGTYSTLKVQPAELEDSGVYFCASSQGRAGGTDTQYFGPGTRLTVL.

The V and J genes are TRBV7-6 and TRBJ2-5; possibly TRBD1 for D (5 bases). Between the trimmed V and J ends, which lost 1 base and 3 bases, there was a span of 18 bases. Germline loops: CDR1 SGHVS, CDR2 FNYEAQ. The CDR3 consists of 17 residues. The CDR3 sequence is CASSLGGWDPSKETQYF. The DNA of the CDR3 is TGTGCCAGCAGCTTAGGGGGCTGGGATCCATCCAAAGAGACCCAGTACTTC.

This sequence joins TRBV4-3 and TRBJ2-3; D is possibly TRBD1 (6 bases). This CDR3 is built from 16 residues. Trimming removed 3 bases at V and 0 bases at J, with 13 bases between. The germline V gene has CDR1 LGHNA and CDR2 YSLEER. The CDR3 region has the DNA TGCGCCAGCAGCCAGGGCCGGACAGCTAGCACAGATACGCAGTATTTT. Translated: CASSQGRTASTDTQYF.

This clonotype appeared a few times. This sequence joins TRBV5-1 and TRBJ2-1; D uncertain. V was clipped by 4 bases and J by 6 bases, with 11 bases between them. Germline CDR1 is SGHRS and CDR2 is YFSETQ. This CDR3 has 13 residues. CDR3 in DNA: TGCGCCAGCAGCGTGGCTCCGGGCAATGAGCAGTTCTTC. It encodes CASSVAPGNEQFF.

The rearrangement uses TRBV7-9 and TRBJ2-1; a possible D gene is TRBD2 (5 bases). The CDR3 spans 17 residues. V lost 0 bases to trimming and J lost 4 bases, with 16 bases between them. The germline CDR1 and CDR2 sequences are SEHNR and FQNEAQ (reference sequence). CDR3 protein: CASSLAYGGSRYNEQFF. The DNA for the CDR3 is TGTGCCAGCAGCTTAGCGTACGGAGGTTCCCGGTACAATGAGCAGTTCTTC.

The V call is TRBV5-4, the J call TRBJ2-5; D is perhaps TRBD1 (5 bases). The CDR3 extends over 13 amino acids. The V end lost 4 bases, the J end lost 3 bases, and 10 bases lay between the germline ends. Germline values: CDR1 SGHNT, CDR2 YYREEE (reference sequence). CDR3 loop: CASSLDSKETQYF. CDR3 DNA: TGTGCCAGCAGCCTCGACAGTAAAGAGACCCAGTACTTC.

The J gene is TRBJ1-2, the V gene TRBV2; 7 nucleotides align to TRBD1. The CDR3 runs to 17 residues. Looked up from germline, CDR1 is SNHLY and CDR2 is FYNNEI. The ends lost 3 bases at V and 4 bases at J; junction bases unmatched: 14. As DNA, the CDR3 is TGTGCCAGCAGTGATGGCGGCCAGGGGGGGACCCTCTATGGCTACACCTTC. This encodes CASSDGGQGGTLYGYTF.

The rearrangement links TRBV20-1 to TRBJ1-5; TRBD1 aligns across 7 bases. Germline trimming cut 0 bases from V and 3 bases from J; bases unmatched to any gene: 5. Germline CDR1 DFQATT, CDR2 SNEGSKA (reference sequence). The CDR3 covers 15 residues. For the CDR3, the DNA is TGCAGTGCTAGAGATGGGACAGACCCCAATCAGCCCCAGCATTTT. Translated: CSARDGTDPNQPQHF.

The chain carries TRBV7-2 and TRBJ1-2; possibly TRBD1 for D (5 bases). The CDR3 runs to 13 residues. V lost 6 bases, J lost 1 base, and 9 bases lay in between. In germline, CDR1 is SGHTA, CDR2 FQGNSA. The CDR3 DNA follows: TGTGCCAGCAGGCCGGGGGGTAACTATGGCTACACCTTC. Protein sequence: CASRPGGNYGYTF.

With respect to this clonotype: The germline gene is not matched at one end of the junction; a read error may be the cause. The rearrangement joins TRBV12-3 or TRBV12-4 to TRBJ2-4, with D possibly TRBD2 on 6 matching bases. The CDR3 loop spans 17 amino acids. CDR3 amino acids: CACSLVAPGLAKNIQYF. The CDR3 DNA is TGTGCCTGCAGTTTAGTGGCCCCGGGACTAGCCAAAAACATTCAGTACTTC.

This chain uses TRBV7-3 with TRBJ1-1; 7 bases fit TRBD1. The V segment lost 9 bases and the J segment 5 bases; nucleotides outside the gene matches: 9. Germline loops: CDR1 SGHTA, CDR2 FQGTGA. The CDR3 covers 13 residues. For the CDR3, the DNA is TGTGCCAGTTCGAAGGGGGCGCGAACTGAAGCTTTCTTT. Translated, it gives CASSKGARTEAFF.

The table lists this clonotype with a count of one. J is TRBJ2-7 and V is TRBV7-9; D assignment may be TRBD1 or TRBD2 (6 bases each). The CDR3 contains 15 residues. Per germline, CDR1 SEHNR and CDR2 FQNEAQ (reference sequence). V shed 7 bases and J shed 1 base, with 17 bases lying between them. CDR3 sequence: CASTPGRQGSYEQYF. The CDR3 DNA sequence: TGTGCCAGCACCCCGGGGAGGCAGGGGTCCTACGAGCAGTACTTC.

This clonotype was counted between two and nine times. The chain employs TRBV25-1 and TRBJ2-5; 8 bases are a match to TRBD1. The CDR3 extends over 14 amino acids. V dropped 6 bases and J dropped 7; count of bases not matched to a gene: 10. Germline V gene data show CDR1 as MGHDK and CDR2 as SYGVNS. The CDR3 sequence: CASRSQDRAGTQYF. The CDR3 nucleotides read TGTGCCAGCAGGAGCCAGGACAGGGCGGGGACCCAGTACTTC.

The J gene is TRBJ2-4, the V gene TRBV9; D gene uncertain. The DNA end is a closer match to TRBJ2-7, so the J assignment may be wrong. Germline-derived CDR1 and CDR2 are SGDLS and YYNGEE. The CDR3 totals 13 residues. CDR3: CASSVGVTYEQYF. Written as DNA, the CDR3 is TGTGCCAGCAGCGTAGGTGTCACCTACGAGCAGTACTTC.